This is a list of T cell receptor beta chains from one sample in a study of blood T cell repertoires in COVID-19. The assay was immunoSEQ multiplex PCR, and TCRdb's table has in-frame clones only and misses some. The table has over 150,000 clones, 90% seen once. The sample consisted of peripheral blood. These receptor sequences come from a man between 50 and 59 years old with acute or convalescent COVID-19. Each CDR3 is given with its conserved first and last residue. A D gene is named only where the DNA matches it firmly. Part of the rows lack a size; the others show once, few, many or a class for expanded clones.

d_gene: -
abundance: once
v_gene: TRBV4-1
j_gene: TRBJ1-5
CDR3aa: CASSQGNPLRGNQPQHF
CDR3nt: TGCGCCAGCAGCCAAGGCAATCCTCTCCGGGGCAATCAGCCCCAGCATTTT

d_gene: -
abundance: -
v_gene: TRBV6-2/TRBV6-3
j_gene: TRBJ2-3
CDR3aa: CASSYRGGASTDTQYF
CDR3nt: TGTGCCAGCAGTTACCGAGGCGGGGCTAGCACAGATACGCAGTATTTT

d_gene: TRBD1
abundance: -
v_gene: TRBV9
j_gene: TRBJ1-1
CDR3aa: CATGQGASTEAFF
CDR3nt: TGTGCAACGGGACAGGGGGCATCCACTGAAGCTTTCTTT

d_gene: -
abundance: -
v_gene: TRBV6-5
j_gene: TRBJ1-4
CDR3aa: CASSYSMGGTNEKLFF
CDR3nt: TGTGCCAGCAGTTACTCGATGGGGGGGACTAATGAAAAACTGTTTTTT

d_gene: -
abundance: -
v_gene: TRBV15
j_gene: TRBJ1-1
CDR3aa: CATSRDYQGRMTEAFF
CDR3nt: TGTGCCACCAGCAGAGATTACCAGGGGCGGATGACTGAAGCTTTCTTT

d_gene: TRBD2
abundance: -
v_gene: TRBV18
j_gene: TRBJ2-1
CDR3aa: CASSPYSGSSYNEQFF
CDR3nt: TGTGCCAGCTCCCCCTATAGCGGGAGCTCCTACAATGAGCAGTTCTTC

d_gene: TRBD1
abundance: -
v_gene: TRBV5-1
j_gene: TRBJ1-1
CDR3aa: CASSLLRDRGLNTEAFF
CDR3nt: TGCGCCAGCAGCTTGCTCCGGGACAGAGGGCTGAACACTGAAGCTTTCTTT

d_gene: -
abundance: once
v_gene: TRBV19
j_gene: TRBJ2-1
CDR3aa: CATARFSYNEQFF
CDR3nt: TGTGCCACTGCTAGATTCTCCTACAATGAGCAGTTCTTC

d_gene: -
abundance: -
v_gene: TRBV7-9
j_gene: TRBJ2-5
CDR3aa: CASSEARGTQYF
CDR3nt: TGTGCCAGCAGCGAGGCCCGGGGGACCCAGTACTTC

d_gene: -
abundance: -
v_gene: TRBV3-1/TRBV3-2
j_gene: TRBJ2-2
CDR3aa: CASSQEGGTGELFF
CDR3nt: TGTGCCAGCAGCCAAGAGGGAGGTACCGGGGAGCTGTTTTTT

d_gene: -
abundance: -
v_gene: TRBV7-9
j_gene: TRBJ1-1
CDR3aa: CASSLDTGAGTEAFF
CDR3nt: TGTGCCAGCAGCTTAGATACGGGCGCGGGGACTGAAGCTTTCTTT